The 7 T cell receptor beta chains listed next were all sequenced from one sample in a study of blood T cell repertoires in COVID-19. Using immunoSEQ multiplex PCR, the repertoire was profiled, and TCRdb retains in-frame clones only, with some absent. The data hold approximately 250,000 clones, with roughly 91% observed a single time. The specimen sequenced was peripheral blood. Every receptor here comes from a man under 40 with COVID-19, enrolled during active disease.

The chain couples TRBV24-1 to TRBJ2-1; tentatively, D is TRBD2 (5 bases). The CDR3 consists of 13 residues. Deletions cut 10 bases from V and 6 bases from J, with 15 bases between. Germline values: CDR1 KGHDR, CDR2 SFDVKD. The CDR3 DNA is TGTGCCACAATGGACCCCGGGGTCAATGAGCAGTTCTTC. Its protein product is CATMDPGVNEQFF.

This chain joins TRBV29-1 and TRBJ2-6, with D perhaps TRBD1 (5 bases). Trimming removed 6 bases from V and 0 bases from J, with 12 bases in between. Germline CDR1 is SQVTM and CDR2 is ANQGSEA. There are 15 residues in the CDR3. The CDR3 DNA is TGCAGCGTGGGGCCCGATTTCTCTGGGGCCAACGTCCTGACTTTC. It encodes CSVGPDFSGANVLTF.

This chain connects TRBV2 to TRBJ1-5; TRBD1 is a possible D gene (6 bases). The length of the CDR3 is 15 residues. Per germline, CDR1 SNHLY and CDR2 FYNNEI. V was cut by 6 bases and J by 2 bases, with 14 bases left in between. The CDR3 nucleotides read TGTGCCAGCAGATACAGGGTAGGGGGCAATCAGCCCCAGCATTTT. The encoded protein is CASRYRVGGNQPQHF.

The chain has TRBV5-1 and TRBJ1-2; a possible D gene is TRBD1 (6 bases). Per germline, CDR1 SGHRS and CDR2 YFSETQ. V lost 0 bases to trimming and J lost 3 bases, with 15 bases between them. The CDR3 has 16 amino acids. In DNA form, the CDR3 reads TGCGCCAGCAGCTTGGATTGGCAGGGGAAGGACTATGGCTACACCTTC. It specifies CASSLDWQGKDYGYTF.

This chain connects TRBV7-6 to TRBJ2-7; D is unclear. Trimming left V 0 bases short and J 3 bases short, with 6 bases between. Germline V gene lookup returns CDR1 SGHVS and CDR2 FNYEAQ. This CDR3 is built from 13 residues. The CDR3 DNA reads as TGTGCCAGCAGCTTAGCGGTTAGCTACGAGCAGTACTTC. As protein: CASSLAVSYEQYF.

The chain links TRBV5-1 to TRBJ2-1, with TRBD1 identical over 10 bases. CDR1 and CDR2 from the germline V gene are SGHRS and YFSETQ. This CDR3 has 17 amino acids. Trimming removed 4 bases from V and 0 bases from J; junction bases left unmatched: 7. The CDR3 region has the DNA TGCGCCAGCAGCCGGGACAGGGGTCCACCCTCCTACAATGAGCAGTTCTTC. Translating it yields CASSRDRGPPSYNEQFF.

The V call is TRBV2, the J call TRBJ2-3; 10 positions match TRBD2. Looked up from germline, CDR1 is SNHLY and CDR2 is FYNNEI. The V and J ends lost 4 bases and 5 bases, in that order; junction bases with no gene match: 3. The CDR3 loop spans 14 amino acids. DNA of the CDR3: TGTGCCAGCAGTGTACCTAGCGGGGGAGATACGCAGTATTTT. Its translation: CASSVPSGGDTQYF.